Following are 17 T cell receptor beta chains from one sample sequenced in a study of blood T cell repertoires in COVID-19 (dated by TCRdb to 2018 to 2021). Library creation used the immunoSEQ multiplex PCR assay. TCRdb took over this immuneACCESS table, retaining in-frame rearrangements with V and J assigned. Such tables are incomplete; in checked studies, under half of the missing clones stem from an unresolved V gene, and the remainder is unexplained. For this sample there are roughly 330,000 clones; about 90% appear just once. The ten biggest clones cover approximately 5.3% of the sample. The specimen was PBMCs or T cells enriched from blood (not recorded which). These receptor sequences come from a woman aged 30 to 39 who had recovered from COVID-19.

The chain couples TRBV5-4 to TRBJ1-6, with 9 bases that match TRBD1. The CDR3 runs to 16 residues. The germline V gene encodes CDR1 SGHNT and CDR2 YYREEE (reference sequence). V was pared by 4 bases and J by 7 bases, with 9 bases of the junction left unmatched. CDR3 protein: CASSVGGQGGNSPLHF. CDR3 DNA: TGTGCCAGCAGCGTGGGGGGACAGGGCGGCAATTCACCCCTCCACTTT.

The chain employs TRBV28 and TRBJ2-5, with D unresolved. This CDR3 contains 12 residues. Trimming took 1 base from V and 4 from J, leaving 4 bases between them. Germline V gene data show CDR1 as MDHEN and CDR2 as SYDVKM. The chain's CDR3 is CASSLSRETQYF. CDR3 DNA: TGTGCCAGCAGTTTATCCCGAGAGACCCAGTACTTC.

The CDR3: CASSPRQGANGYTF. CDR3 coding DNA: TGTGCCAGCAGCCCGAGGCAGGGGGCCAACGGCTACACCTTC. The chain carries TRBV3-1 (or the pseudogene TRBV3-2) and TRBJ1-2; 8 bases map to TRBD1. There are 14 residues in the CDR3. CDR1 LGHDT and CDR2 YNNKEL come from the germline V gene (reference sequence). The ends lost 4 bases at V and 8 bases at J; junction bases unmatched: 9.

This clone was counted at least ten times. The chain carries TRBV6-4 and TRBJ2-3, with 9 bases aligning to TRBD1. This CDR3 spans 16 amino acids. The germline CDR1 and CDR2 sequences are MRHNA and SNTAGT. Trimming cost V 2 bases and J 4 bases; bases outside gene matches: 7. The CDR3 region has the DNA TGTGCCAGCAGTGACACCCCGGGACAGGGATCAGATACGCAGTATTTT. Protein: CASSDTPGQGSDTQYF.

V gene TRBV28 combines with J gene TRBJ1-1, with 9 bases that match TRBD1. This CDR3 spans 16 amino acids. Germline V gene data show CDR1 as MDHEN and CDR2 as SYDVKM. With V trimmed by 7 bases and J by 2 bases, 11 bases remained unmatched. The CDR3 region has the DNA TGTGCCAGCACCCGCGCATGGGGACAGGGAAACACTGAAGCTTTCTTT. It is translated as CASTRAWGQGNTEAFF. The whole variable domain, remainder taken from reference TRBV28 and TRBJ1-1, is DVKVTQSSRYLVKRTGEKVFLECVQDMDHENMFWYRQDPGLGLRLIYFSYDVKMKEKGDIPEGYSVSREKKERFSLILESASTNQTSMYLCASTRAWGQGNTEAFFGQGTRLTVV.

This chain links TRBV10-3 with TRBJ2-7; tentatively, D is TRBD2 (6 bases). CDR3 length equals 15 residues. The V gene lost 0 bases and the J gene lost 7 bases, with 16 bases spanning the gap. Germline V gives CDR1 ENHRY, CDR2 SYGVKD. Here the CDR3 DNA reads TGTGCCATCAGTGAGTCGAGGGGCGGTGGAGGGGAGCAGTACTTC. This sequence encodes CAISESRGGGGEQYF.

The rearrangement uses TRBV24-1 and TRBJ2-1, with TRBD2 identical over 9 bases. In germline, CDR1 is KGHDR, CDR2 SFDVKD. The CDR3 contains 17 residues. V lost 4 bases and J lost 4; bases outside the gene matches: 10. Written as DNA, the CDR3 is TGTGCCACCAGTGACACCACAGTAGCGGGGGTTTACAATGAGCAGTTCTTC. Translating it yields CATSDTTVAGVYNEQFF.

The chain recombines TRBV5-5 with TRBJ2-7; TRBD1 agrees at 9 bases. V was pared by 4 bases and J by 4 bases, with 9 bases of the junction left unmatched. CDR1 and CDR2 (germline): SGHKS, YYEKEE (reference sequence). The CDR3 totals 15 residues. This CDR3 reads CASSTRQGVGYEQYF. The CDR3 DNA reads TGTGCCAGCAGCACGAGACAGGGGGTAGGGTACGAGCAGTACTTC.

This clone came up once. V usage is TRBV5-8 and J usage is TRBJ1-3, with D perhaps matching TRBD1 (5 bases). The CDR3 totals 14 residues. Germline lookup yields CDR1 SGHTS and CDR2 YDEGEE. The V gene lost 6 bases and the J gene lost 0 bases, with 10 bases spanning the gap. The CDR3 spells CASKWGFSGNTIYF. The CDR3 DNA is TGTGCCAGCAAGTGGGGCTTCTCTGGAAACACCATATATTTT.

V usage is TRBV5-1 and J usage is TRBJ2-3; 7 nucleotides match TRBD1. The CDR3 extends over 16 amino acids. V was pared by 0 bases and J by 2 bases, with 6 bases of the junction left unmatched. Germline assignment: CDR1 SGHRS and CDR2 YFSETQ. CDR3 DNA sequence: TGCGCCAGCAGCTTGGGGGGACAGACTTTCACAGATACGCAGTATTTT. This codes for CASSLGGQTFTDTQYF.

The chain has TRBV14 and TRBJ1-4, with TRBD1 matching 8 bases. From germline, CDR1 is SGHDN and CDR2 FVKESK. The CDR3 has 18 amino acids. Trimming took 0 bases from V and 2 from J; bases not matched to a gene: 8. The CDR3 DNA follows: TGTGCCAGCAGCCAAGACTTAACAGGGGGATGGACTAATGAAAAACTGTTTTTT. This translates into CASSQDLTGGWTNEKLFF.

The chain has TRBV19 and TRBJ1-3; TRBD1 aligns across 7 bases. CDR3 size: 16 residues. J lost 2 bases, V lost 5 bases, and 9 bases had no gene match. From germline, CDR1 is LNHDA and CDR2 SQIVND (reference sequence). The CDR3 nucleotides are TGTGCCAGTAGTCCACAACCGGGACAGACTGGAAACACCATATATTTT. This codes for CASSPQPGQTGNTIYF. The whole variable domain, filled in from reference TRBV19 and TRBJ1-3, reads DGGITQSPKYLFRKEGQNVTLSCEQNLNHDAMYWYRQDPGQGLRLIYYSQIVNDFQKGDIAEGYSVSREKKESFPLTVTSAQKNPTAFYLCASSPQPGQTGNTIYFGEGSWLTVV.

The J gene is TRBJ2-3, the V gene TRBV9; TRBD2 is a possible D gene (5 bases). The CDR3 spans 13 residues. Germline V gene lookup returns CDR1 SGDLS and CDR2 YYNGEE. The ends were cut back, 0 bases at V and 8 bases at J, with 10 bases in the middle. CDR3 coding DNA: TGTGCCAGCAGCGTAGAGTTCGGAGGTACGCAGTATTTT. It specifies CASSVEFGGTQYF.

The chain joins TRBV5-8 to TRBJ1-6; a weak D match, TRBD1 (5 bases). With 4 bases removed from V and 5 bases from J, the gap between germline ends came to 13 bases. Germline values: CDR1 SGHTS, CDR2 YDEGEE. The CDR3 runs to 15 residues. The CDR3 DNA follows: TGTGCCAGCAGCCCCGGGGGGGGGAATAATTCACCCCTCCACTTT. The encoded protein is CASSPGGGNNSPLHF.

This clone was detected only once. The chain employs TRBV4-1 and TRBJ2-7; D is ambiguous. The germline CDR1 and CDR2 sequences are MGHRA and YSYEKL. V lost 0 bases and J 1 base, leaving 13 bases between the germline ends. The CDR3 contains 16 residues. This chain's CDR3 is CASSQDKAVQSYEQYF. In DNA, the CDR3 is TGCGCCAGCAGCCAAGATAAGGCAGTACAGTCCTACGAGCAGTACTTC.

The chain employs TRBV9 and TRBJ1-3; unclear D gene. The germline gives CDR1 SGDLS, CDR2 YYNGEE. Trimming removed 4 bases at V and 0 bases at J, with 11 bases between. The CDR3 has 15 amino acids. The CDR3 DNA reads TGTGCCAGCAGCAACCAGGTACACTCTGGAAACACCATATATTTT. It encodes CASSNQVHSGNTIYF. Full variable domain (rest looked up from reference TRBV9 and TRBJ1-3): DSGVTQTPKHLITATGQRVTLRCSPRSGDLSVYWYQQSLDQGLQFLIQYYNGEERAKGNILERFSAQQFPDLHSELNLSSLELGDSALYFCASSNQVHSGNTIYFGEGSWLTVV.

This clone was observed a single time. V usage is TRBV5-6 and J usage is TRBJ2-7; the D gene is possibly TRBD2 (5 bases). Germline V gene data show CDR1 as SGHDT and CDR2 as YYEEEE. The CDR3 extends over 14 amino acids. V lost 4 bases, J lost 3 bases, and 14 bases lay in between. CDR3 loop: CASSLGRLDYEQYF. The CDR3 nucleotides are TGTGCCAGCAGCCTGGGGAGACTCGACTACGAGCAGTACTTC.